Included here is one T cell receptor beta chain sequence, with context. This specimen belongs to a study of blood T cell repertoires in COVID-19. Study as a whole: The recovered donors of Cohort 3 showed two negative PCRs, clearance, or symptom resolution. Sources were T cells, B-cell-depleted T cells, or PBMCs; the material itself was cDNA or gDNA.

Germline CDR1 SNHLY, CDR2 FYNNEI. Between the trimmed V and J ends, which lost 7 bases and 2 bases, there was a span of 10 bases. The CDR3 runs to 13 residues. Here immunoSEQ multiplex PCR was the method, and the copy in TCRdb shows in-frame clones only, minus some. The repertoire has 120,000 to 150,000 clones, nearly 85% of them found once; the top ten carry roughly 3.7%. The sample comprised PBMCs or T cells enriched from blood (not recorded which). The TCR sequence derives from a man in his fifties in a cohort exposed to, infected with or recovered from COVID-19 (not recorded which). This chain joins TRBV2 and TRBJ2-3; perhaps TRBD2 as D (6 bases). The CDR3 protein is CASNQRATDTQYF. CDR3 coding DNA: TGTGCCAGCAATCAGCGGGCCACAGATACGCAGTATTTT.